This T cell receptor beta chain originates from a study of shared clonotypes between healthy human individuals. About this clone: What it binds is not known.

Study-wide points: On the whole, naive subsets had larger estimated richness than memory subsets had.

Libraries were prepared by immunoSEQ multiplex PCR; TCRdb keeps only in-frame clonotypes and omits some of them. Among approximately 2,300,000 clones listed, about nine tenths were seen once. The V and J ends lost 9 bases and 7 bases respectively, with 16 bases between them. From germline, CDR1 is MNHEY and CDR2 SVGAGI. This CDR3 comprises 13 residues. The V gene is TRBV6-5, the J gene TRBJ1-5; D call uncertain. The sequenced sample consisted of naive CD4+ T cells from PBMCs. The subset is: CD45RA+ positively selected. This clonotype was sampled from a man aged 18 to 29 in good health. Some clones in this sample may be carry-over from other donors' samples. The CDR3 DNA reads TGTGCCAGGGTAGGGATCCCCTCCCAGCCCCAGCATTTT. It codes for CARVGIPSQPQHF.